The 16 T cell receptor beta chains below were found in one sample sequenced in a study of T cell repertoires in cytomegalovirus infection. TCRdb used MiXCR to reprocess the reads, holding one entry per CDR3 protein. The repertoire holds 150,000 to 200,000 distinct CDR3 sequences, around 20% seen once, with about 2.9% in the top ten. The specimen was PBMCs. These receptors all stem from a human donor in good health (CMV status not recorded). Some clones in this sample may be carry-over from other donors' samples.

This clonotype has just a few counts. This sequence joins TRBV19 and TRBJ2-1; 7 positions agree with TRBD2. Germline values: CDR1 LNHDA, CDR2 SQIVND (reference sequence). After removal of 0 bases from V and 5 bases from J, the junction contained 4 bases not matched to a gene. The CDR3 spans 15 residues. CDR3 bases: TGTGCCAGTAGTATAGAGCGGGAGTCCGACAATGAGCAGTTCTTC. Encoded protein: CASSIERESDNEQFF.

This clonotype was counted many times. The chain couples TRBV2 to TRBJ1-2; 7 nucleotides line up with TRBD1. Germline CDR1 and CDR2: SNHLY and FYNNEI. This CDR3 spans 14 amino acids. After removal of 7 bases from V and 11 bases from J, the junction contained 16 bases not matched to a gene. The CDR3 here is CASKEQGPSNGYTF. CDR3 nucleotide sequence: TGTGCCAGCAAGGAACAGGGGCCTTCTAACGGGTACACCTTC.

Ten or more counts support this clonotype. The chain has TRBV7-9 and TRBJ2-3; unclear D gene. Germline lookup yields CDR1 SEHNR and CDR2 FQNEAQ (reference sequence). The CDR3 consists of 14 residues. Trimming pared 5 bases from V and 0 bases from J, leaving 9 bases between. The CDR3 protein is CASSIRSSTDTQYF. As DNA, the CDR3 is TGTGCCAGCAGCATAAGGAGTAGCACAGATACGCAGTATTTT. The full variable domain, in which reference TRBV7-9 and TRBJ2-3 provide the parts outside the CDR3, is DTGVSQNPRHKITKRGQNVTFRCDPISEHNRLYWYRQTLGQGPEFLTYFQNEAQLEKSRLLSDRFSAERPKGSFSTLEIQRTEQGDSAMYLCASSIRSSTDTQYFGPGTRLTVL.

This clonotype has just one count. Being one base from a much bigger clone, this may be a read error. V is TRBV12-3 or TRBV12-4 and J is TRBJ1-2, with 7 bases identical to TRBD1. Trimming cost V 3 bases and J 4 bases; bases outside gene matches: 8. The CDR3 spans 15 residues. CDR3 region: CASSLRRDSVYGYTF. CDR3 DNA sequence: TGTGCCAGCAGTTTGAGACGGGACAGTGTCTATGGCTACACCTTC.

This clonotype was observed many times. The genes are TRBV28 and TRBJ2-7, with TRBD1 matching 9 bases. Germline CDR1 reads MDHEN; CDR2 reads SYDVKM. CDR3 size: 15 residues. V lost 4 bases, J lost 2 bases, and 6 bases stayed unmatched. The CDR3 loop is CASSSPGQGTYEQYF. The CDR3 DNA reads as TGTGCCAGCAGTTCCCCGGGACAGGGCACCTACGAGCAGTACTTC.

This clonotype appeared many times. The genes are TRBV7-2 and TRBJ2-7; 9 nucleotides match TRBD1. Unmatched junction bases numbered 9, after V lost 5 bases and J lost 4 bases. This CDR3 spans 15 amino acids. CDR1 is SGHTA and CDR2 is FQGNSA in the germline V gene. CDR3: CASSLLETGGYEQYF. The CDR3 region has the DNA TGTGCCAGCAGCCTGCTAGAGACAGGGGGATACGAGCAGTACTTC. The full variable domain, completed using reference TRBV7-2 and TRBJ2-7, is GAGVSQSPSNKVTEKGKDVELRCDPISGHTALYWYRQSLGQGLEFLIYFQGNSAPDKSGLPSDRFSAERTGGSVSTLTIQRTQQEDSAVYLCASSLLETGGYEQYFGPGTRLTVT.

This clonotype turned up a few times. The rearrangement joins TRBV5-1 to TRBJ2-7, with TRBD2 matching 8 bases. The ends lost 3 bases at V and 4 bases at J; junction bases unmatched: 12. Germline V lookup: CDR1 SGHRS, CDR2 YFSETQ. The CDR3 sequence is 16 residues long. This chain's CDR3 is CASSSPGTSNAYEQYF. The CDR3 DNA reads TGCGCCAGCAGCTCACCCGGGACTAGTAACGCTTACGAGCAGTACTTC. The variable domain in full, completed from reference TRBV5-1 and TRBJ2-7, reads KAGVTQTPRYLIKTRGQQVTLSCSPISGHRSVSWYQQTPGQGLQFLFEYFSETQRNKGNFPGRFSGRQFSNSRSEMNVSTLELGDSALYLCASSSPGTSNAYEQYFGPGTRLTVT.

This clonotype was observed a few times. J is TRBJ2-1 and V is TRBV28, with 13 nucleotides matching TRBD2. Germline CDR1 and CDR2: MDHEN and SYDVKM. The CDR3 is 16 residues long. J gave up 7 bases and V 3 bases, and 6 bases lay outside the gene matches. The CDR3 sequence is CASSFPATSGRNEQFF. The CDR3 DNA is TGTGCCAGCAGTTTCCCCGCGACTAGCGGGAGGAATGAGCAGTTCTTC.

DNA of the CDR3: TGTACCAGCATCTTTCAGACTAGCGGATTAAGAGGGACCCAGTACTTC. Translation: CTSIFQTSGLRGTQYF. V usage is TRBV7-2 and J usage is TRBJ2-5; TRBD2 matches at 9 bases. Germline V gene lookup returns CDR1 SGHTA and CDR2 FQGNSA. This CDR3 is 16 amino acids long. The ends lost 7 bases at V and 7 bases at J; junction bases unmatched: 16.

This clonotype was counted between two and nine times. The V call is TRBV29-1, the J call TRBJ2-3, with D unclear. From germline, CDR1 is SQVTM and CDR2 ANQGSEA. The CDR3 is 11 amino acids. Between the trimmed V and J ends, which lost 8 bases and 6 bases, there was a span of 12 bases. CDR3 sequence: CSFVGSDTQYF. The DNA for the CDR3 is TGCAGCTTCGTGGGCTCGGATACGCAGTATTTT.

The chain joins TRBV28 to TRBJ2-5, with 11 bases identical to TRBD2. The CDR3 has 16 residues. Trimming took 7 bases from V and 5 from J; bases not matched to a gene: 12. Germline CDR1 is MDHEN and CDR2 is SYDVKM. CDR3 region: CASNGGLAALRETQYF. As DNA, the CDR3 is TGTGCCAGCAACGGGGGACTAGCGGCTCTCCGTGAGACCCAGTACTTC. The entire variable domain, with the rest obtained from reference TRBV28 and TRBJ2-5, is as follows: DVKVTQSSRYLVKRTGEKVFLECVQDMDHENMFWYRQDPGLGLRLIYFSYDVKMKEKGDIPEGYSVSREKKERFSLILESASTNQTSMYLCASNGGLAALRETQYFGPGTRLLVL.

The chain carries TRBV7-2 and TRBJ2-2; 7 positions agree with TRBD1. The CDR3 consists of 17 residues. V trimming: 1 base; J trimming: 4 bases; junction bases outside the gene matches: 9. Germline V gene data show CDR1 as SGHTA and CDR2 as FQGNSA. CDR3 sequence: CASSLEPRGFTTGELFF. The CDR3 nucleotides are TGTGCCAGCAGCTTAGAGCCCAGGGGGTTTACCACCGGGGAGCTGTTTTTT.

This clonotype has a handful of counts. This chain joins TRBV12-3 or TRBV12-4 and TRBJ2-2; tentative D call: TRBD1 (6 bases). Trimming removed 3 bases at V and 4 bases at J, with 12 bases between. The CDR3 extends over 15 amino acids. CDR3 DNA: TGTGCCAGCAGTTTGAGGCAGGGGCCCACCGGGGAGCTGTTTTTT. It yields the protein CASSLRQGPTGELFF.

This clonotype showed up many times. This rearrangement joins TRBV7-2 to TRBJ2-4, with 8 bases aligning to TRBD2. The germline V gene has CDR1 SGHTA and CDR2 FQGNSA. This CDR3 region has 18 residues. The ends lost 5 bases at V and 3 bases at J; junction bases unmatched: 15. CDR3 sequence (DNA): TGTGCCAGCAGCCCCCTCCTTGGAAGCGGGAGCGGCAAAAACATTCAGTACTTC. Protein: CASSPLLGSGSGKNIQYF.

The genes are TRBV4-3 and TRBJ1-3, with 9 bases lining up with TRBD1. V lost 3 bases to trimming and J lost 0 bases; unmatched junction nucleotides: 6. The CDR3 is 17 amino acids. The germline CDR1 and CDR2 sequences are LGHNA and YSLEER. The CDR3, as DNA: TGCGCCAGCAGCCAGGGACAGGGAACCGGCTCTGGAAACACCATATATTTT. Translation: CASSQGQGTGSGNTIYF.

The table lists this clonotype with many counts. The V gene is TRBV6-1, the J gene TRBJ2-7; tentatively, D is TRBD1 or TRBD2 (6 bases each). V was cut by 4 bases and J by 5 bases, with 18 bases left in between. The germline CDR1 and CDR2 sequences are MNHNS and SASEGT. The CDR3 has 15 residues. CDR3 sequence (DNA): TGTGCCAGCAGTGGAAAGAGGGGGGCGTTCGACGAGCAGTACTTC. Translated, it gives CASSGKRGAFDEQYF.